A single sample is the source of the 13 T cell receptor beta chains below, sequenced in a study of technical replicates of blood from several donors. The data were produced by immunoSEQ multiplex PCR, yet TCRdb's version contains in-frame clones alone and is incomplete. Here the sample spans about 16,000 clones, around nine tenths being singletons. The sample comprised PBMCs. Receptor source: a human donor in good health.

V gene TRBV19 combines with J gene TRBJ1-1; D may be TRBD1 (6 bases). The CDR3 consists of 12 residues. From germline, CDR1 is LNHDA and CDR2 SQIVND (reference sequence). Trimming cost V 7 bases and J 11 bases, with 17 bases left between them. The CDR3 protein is CASNTPDSSAFF. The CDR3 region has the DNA TGTGCCAGTAATACTCCGGACAGTAGCGCTTTCTTT.

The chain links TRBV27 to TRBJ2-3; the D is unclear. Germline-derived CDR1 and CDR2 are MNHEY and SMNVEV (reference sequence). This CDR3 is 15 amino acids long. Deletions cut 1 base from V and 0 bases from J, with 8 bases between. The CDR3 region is CASSLFPSSTDTQYF. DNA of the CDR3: TGTGCCAGCAGTTTATTCCCTTCTAGCACAGATACGCAGTATTTT.

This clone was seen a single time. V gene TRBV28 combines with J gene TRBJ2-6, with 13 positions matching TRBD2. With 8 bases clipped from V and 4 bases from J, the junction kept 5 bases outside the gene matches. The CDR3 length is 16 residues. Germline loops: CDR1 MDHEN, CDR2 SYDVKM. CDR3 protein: CASGLAGVGGANVLTF. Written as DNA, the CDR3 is TGTGCCAGCGGACTAGCGGGAGTGGGGGGGGCCAACGTCCTGACTTTC.

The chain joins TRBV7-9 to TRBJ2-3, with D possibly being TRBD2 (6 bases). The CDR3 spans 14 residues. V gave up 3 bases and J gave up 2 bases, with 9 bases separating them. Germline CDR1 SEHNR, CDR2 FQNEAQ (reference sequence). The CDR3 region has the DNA TGTGCCAGCAGCTTTTTAGCGGCCACAGATACGCAGTATTTT. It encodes CASSFLAATDTQYF.

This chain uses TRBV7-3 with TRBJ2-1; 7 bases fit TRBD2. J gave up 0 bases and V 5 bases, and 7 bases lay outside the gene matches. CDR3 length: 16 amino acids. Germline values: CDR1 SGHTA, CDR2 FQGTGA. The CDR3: CASSHGGSRSYNEQFF. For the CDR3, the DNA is TGTGCCAGCAGCCACGGGGGGAGCCGCTCCTACAATGAGCAGTTCTTC. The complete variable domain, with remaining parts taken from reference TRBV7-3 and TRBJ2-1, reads GAGVSQTPSNKVTEKGKYVELRCDPISGHTALYWYRQSLGQGPEFLIYFQGTGAADDSGLPNDRFFAVRPEGSVSTLKIQRTERGDSAVYLCASSHGGSRSYNEQFFGPGTRLTVL.

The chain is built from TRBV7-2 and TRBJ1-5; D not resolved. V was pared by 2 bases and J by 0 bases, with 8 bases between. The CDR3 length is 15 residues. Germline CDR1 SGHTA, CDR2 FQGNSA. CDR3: CASSLSQSSNQPQHF. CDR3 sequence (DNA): TGTGCCAGCAGCTTATCGCAGTCTAGCAATCAGCCCCAGCATTTT.

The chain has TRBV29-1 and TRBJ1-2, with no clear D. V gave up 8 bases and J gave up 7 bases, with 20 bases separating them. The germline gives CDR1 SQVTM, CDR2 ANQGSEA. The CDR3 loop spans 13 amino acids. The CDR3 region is CSSRHSGKSGYTF. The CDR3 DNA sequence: TGCAGCTCCCGACATTCCGGCAAGAGTGGCTACACCTTC.

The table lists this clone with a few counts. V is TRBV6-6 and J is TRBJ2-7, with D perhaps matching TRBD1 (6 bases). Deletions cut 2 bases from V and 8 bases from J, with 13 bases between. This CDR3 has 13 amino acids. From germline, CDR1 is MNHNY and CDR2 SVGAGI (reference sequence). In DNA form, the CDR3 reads TGTGCCAGCAGTTACGACGAAGGGGGTCAGCAGTACTTC. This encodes CASSYDEGGQQYF.

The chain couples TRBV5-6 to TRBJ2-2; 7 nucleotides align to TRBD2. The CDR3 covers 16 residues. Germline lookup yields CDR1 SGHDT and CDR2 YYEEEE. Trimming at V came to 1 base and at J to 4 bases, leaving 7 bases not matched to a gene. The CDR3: CASSLLSREITGELFF. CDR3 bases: TGTGCCAGCAGCTTGTTATCGCGGGAGATCACCGGGGAGCTGTTTTTT.

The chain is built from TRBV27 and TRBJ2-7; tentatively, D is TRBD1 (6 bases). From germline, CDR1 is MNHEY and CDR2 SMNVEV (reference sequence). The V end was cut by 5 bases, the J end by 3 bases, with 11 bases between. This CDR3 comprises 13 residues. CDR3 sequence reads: CASSDLQGYEQYF. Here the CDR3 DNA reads TGTGCCAGCAGTGACCTACAGGGCTACGAGCAGTACTTC.

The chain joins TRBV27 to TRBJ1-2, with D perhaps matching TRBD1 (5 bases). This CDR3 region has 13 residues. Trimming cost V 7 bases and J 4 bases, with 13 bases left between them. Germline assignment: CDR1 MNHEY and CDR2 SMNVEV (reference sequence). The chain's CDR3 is CASMGGASYGYTF. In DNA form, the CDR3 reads TGTGCCAGCATGGGGGGTGCGAGCTATGGCTACACCTTC.

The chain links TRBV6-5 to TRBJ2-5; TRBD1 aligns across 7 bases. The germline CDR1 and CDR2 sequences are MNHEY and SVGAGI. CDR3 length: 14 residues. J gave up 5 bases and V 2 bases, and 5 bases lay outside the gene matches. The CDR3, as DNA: TGTGCCAGCAGTTACGGACAGGTCGGGGAGACCCAGTACTTC. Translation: CASSYGQVGETQYF.

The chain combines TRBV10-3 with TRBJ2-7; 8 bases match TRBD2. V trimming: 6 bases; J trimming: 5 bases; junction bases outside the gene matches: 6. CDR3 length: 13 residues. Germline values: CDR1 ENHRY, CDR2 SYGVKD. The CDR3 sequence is CAISYSGIHEQYF. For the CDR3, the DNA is TGTGCCATCAGCTATAGCGGGATCCACGAGCAGTACTTC.